Shown below are 27 T cell receptor beta chains from a single sample sequenced in a study of long-term antiretroviral therapy in people with HIV. Assay version v3.0 of immunoSEQ was used, and it was run at survey level. Generated by immunoSEQ multiplex PCR, the TCRdb table keeps only in-frame clones and is missing some. Counted here are about 24,000 clones, over 65% occurring once; the ten biggest clones make up approximately 5.5%. The sequencing here drew on unsorted PBMCs, taken 4.4 years after starting antiretroviral therapy. These receptors were taken from a man aged 25-45 years with HIV.

V and J are TRBV19 and TRBJ2-1, with 7 positions matching TRBD2. The CDR3 has 15 amino acids. Germline values: CDR1 LNHDA, CDR2 SQIVND (reference sequence). The J segment lost 4 bases and the V segment lost 6 bases, leaving 9 bases of the junction unmatched. CDR3 sequence reads: CASRPGGREYNEQFF. CDR3 sequence (DNA): TGTGCCAGTAGGCCCGGGGGGAGGGAGTACAATGAGCAGTTCTTC. Full variable domain (missing parts from reference TRBV19 and TRBJ2-1): DGGITQSPKYLFRKEGQNVTLSCEQNLNHDAMYWYRQDPGQGLRLIYYSQIVNDFQKGDIAEGYSVSREKKESFPLTVTSAQKNPTAFYLCASRPGGREYNEQFFGPGTRLTVL.

This clone was seen just once. This chain joins TRBV5-1 and TRBJ2-7; D tentatively fits TRBD1 or TRBD2 (5 bases each). V was clipped by 2 bases and J by 6 bases, with 6 bases between them. Germline V gene lookup returns CDR1 SGHRS and CDR2 YFSETQ. This CDR3 has 11 amino acids. The CDR3 region is CASSLGTEQYF. The CDR3 nucleotides are TGCGCCAGCAGCTTAGGGACCGAGCAGTACTTC.

This chain links TRBV5-4 with TRBJ2-7; 9 nucleotides align to TRBD1. This CDR3 is built from 14 residues. The germline V gene has CDR1 SGHNT and CDR2 YYREEE (reference sequence). Losses at the gene ends were 4 bases for V and 1 base for J; bases not matched to a gene: 3. In nucleotides, the CDR3 is TGTGCCAGCAGCCCGGGACAGGGATCCTACGAGCAGTACTTC. Protein sequence: CASSPGQGSYEQYF.

The J gene is TRBJ2-7, the V gene TRBV7-9; perhaps TRBD1 as D (6 bases). Germline assignment: CDR1 SEHNR and CDR2 FQNEAQ (reference sequence). Trimming removed 4 bases at V and 3 bases at J, with 13 bases between. There are 14 residues in the CDR3. Here the CDR3 reads CASSSMGHFYEQYF. The CDR3 DNA reads TGTGCCAGCAGCTCCATGGGACACTTCTACGAGCAGTACTTC.

The chain links TRBV11-1 to TRBJ2-7; D is possibly TRBD1 or TRBD2 (6 bases each). The V end was cut by 4 bases, the J end by 0 bases, with 19 bases between. The CDR3 runs 17 residues. Germline values: CDR1 SGHAT, CDR2 FQDESV (reference sequence). CDR3 DNA sequence: TGTGCCAGCAGCTCTCCCACCCTCAGGGGAGGCTCCTACGAGCAGTACTTC. Amino acid sequence: CASSSPTLRGGSYEQYF.

The rearrangement uses TRBV5-4 and TRBJ2-1; 8 bases line up with TRBD2. The V segment lost 3 bases and the J segment 5 bases; nucleotides outside the gene matches: 4. CDR1 and CDR2 from the germline V gene are SGHNT and YYREEE (reference sequence). This CDR3 is built from 14 residues. CDR3 sequence: CASSSGGAHNEQFF. In nucleotides, the CDR3 is TGTGCCAGCAGCTCGGGGGGGGCTCACAATGAGCAGTTCTTC. Supplemented by reference TRBV5-4 and TRBJ2-1, the full variable domain reads ETGVTQSPTHLIKTRGQQVTLRCSSQSGHNTVSWYQQALGQGPQFIFQYYREEENGRGNFPPRFSGLQFPNYSSELNVNALELDDSALYLCASSSGGAHNEQFFGPGTRLTVL.

CDR3 residues: CASSSRSVGVANYGYTF. Here the CDR3 DNA reads TGTGCCAGTAGTTCCAGGTCCGTAGGGGTAGCTAACTATGGCTACACCTTC. The chain joins TRBV19 to TRBJ1-2, with a tentative D call TRBD1 (5 bases). The CDR3 loop spans 17 amino acids. The germline gives CDR1 LNHDA, CDR2 SQIVND (reference sequence). V was cut by 5 bases and J by 0 bases, with 19 bases left in between.

J is TRBJ2-5 and V is TRBV7-9, with D hard to call. The germline V gene encodes CDR1 SEHNR and CDR2 FQNEAQ (reference sequence). This CDR3 spans 15 amino acids. The V and J ends lost 5 bases and 2 bases respectively, with 15 bases between them. Here the CDR3 reads CASSALRGVQETQYF. CDR3 DNA: TGTGCCAGCAGCGCCCTTCGCGGAGTTCAAGAGACCCAGTACTTC.

The chain joins TRBV4-3 to TRBJ2-7; 7 bases fit TRBD1. Looked up from germline, CDR1 is LGHNA and CDR2 is YSLEER. The CDR3 consists of 15 residues. V dropped 0 bases and J dropped 4; count of bases not matched to a gene: 6. The CDR3 DNA reads as TGCGCCAGCAGCCAAGATAGAACAGGGGTTTACGAGCAGTACTTC. It yields the protein CASSQDRTGVYEQYF.

J is TRBJ1-1 and V is TRBV18; D may be TRBD1 (6 bases). Trimming cost V 3 bases and J 0 bases, with 14 bases left between them. The CDR3 is 16 residues long. Germline assignment: CDR1 KGHSH and CDR2 LQKENI. CDR3 sequence: CASSPTGMSLNTEAFF. The DNA of the CDR3 is TGTGCCAGCTCACCCACAGGGATGAGTCTGAACACTGAAGCTTTCTTT.

The chain recombines TRBV28 with TRBJ2-7; 9 bases line up with TRBD2. CDR1 MDHEN and CDR2 SYDVKM come from the germline V gene. V shed 8 bases and J 0 bases; nucleotides not matched to a gene: 5. The CDR3 sequence is 14 residues long. The CDR3 sequence is CASQFSGSSYEQYF. The CDR3 DNA follows: TGTGCCAGCCAGTTTAGCGGGAGCTCCTACGAGCAGTACTTC.

The CDR3 spells CASSPRTSEQYF. DNA of the CDR3: TGTGCCAGCAGCCCTCGGACGAGCGAGCAGTACTTC. The chain links TRBV7-9 to TRBJ2-7; no firm D call. Per germline, CDR1 SEHNR and CDR2 FQNEAQ (reference sequence). This CDR3 is built from 12 residues. V lost 5 bases and J lost 6, with 11 bases in between.

This chain joins TRBV7-9 and TRBJ2-2, with TRBD1 matching over 9 bases. The V gene end was trimmed by 8 bases and the J gene end by 6 bases; junction bases not matched to a gene: 7. Per germline, CDR1 SEHNR and CDR2 FQNEAQ (reference sequence). The CDR3 has 14 amino acids. The CDR3 DNA sequence: TGTGCCAGCGGTGGGACAGGGCCGGCCGGGGAGCTGTTTTTT. This encodes CASGGTGPAGELFF.

The V and J genes are TRBV4-1 and TRBJ1-1; D not resolved. The CDR3 has 13 residues. Per the germline V gene, CDR1 is MGHRA and CDR2 is YSYEKL. V shed 2 bases and J shed 1 base, with 5 bases lying between them. The CDR3 bases are TGCGCCAGCAGCCAAAAAGAGAACACTGAAGCTTTCTTT. Translated, it gives CASSQKENTEAFF.

This chain connects TRBV7-9 to TRBJ2-5, with D possibly matching TRBD2 (6 bases). This CDR3 is 16 amino acids long. CDR1 and CDR2 (germline): SEHNR, FQNEAQ (reference sequence). Trimming removed 5 bases at V and 7 bases at J, with 23 bases between. CDR3 sequence: CASSPFPGLEWGTQYF. The CDR3 DNA reads as TGTGCCAGCAGCCCCTTCCCGGGACTTGAGTGGGGGACCCAGTACTTC.

The chain uses TRBV6-5 and TRBJ2-2; D is ambiguous. This CDR3 has 16 residues. Trimming removed 0 bases at V and 1 base at J, with 9 bases between. Germline CDR1 is MNHEY and CDR2 is SVGAGI. CDR3 coding DNA: TGTGCCAGCAGTTACTCGTTGACTTTGAACACCGGGGAGCTGTTTTTT. Translation gives CASSYSLTLNTGELFF.

The chain couples TRBV13 to TRBJ1-2; maybe TRBD1 (5 bases). CDR3 length: 17 residues. Germline lookup yields CDR1 PRHDT and CDR2 FYEKMQ (reference sequence). The V end lost 0 bases, the J end lost 4 bases, and 18 bases lay between the germline ends. The CDR3 sequence is CASSLGHDLEGTYGYTF. DNA for the CDR3: TGTGCCAGCAGCTTAGGCCACGACCTAGAGGGGACCTATGGCTACACCTTC.

The chain is built from TRBV6-1 and TRBJ2-3, with D perhaps TRBD1 or TRBD2 (5 bases each). CDR3 size: 15 residues. The germline V gene has CDR1 MNHNS and CDR2 SASEGT. Trimming took 4 bases from V and 4 from J, leaving 15 bases between them. The CDR3 is CASSAHLGRPDTQYF. The CDR3 DNA sequence: TGTGCCAGCAGTGCCCACCTGGGACGGCCAGATACGCAGTATTTT.

The chain is built from TRBV18 and TRBJ2-7; 9 positions match TRBD2. The germline CDR1 and CDR2 sequences are KGHSH and LQKENI. The V gene end was trimmed by 1 base and the J gene end by 13 bases; junction bases not matched to a gene: 8. The CDR3 loop spans 13 amino acids. The CDR3 reads CASSPLAGESIYF. CDR3 in DNA: TGTGCCAGCTCACCACTAGCGGGAGAATCTATTTACTTC.

The chain couples TRBV9 to TRBJ2-7, with 12 bases lining up with TRBD2. The trim removed 4 bases at V and 3 bases at J, leaving 14 bases unmatched. The CDR3 contains 18 residues. Looked up from germline, CDR1 is SGDLS and CDR2 is YYNGEE. Here the CDR3 reads CASSPGGTSGRGNYEQYF. The CDR3, as DNA: TGTGCCAGCAGCCCTGGGGGGACTAGCGGGCGCGGGAACTACGAGCAGTACTTC.

J is TRBJ2-1 and V is TRBV12-5; D gene unclear. The CDR3 consists of 12 residues. Between the trimmed V and J ends, which lost 1 base and 7 bases, there was a span of 5 bases. Germline V gene sequence: CDR1 LGHNT, CDR2 FRNRAP. The CDR3 coding sequence is TGTGCTAGTGGTTTGGACGAGAATGAGCAGTTCTTC. Protein product: CASGLDENEQFF.

The gene calls are TRBV9 and TRBJ2-7; D remains ambiguous. Looked up from germline, CDR1 is SGDLS and CDR2 is YYNGEE. V lost 0 bases and J lost 6, with 10 bases in between. CDR3 size: 13 residues. The CDR3 DNA is TGTGCCAGCAGCGTAGCGTACGAGCGCGAGCAGTACTTC. The encoded protein is CASSVAYEREQYF.

The rearrangement links TRBV7-2 to TRBJ1-2; D unresolved. CDR1 and CDR2 from the germline V gene are SGHTA and FQGNSA. V lost 5 bases and J 5 bases, leaving 15 bases between the germline ends. There are 14 residues in the CDR3. The CDR3 coding sequence is TGTGCCAGCAGCATGAGACGGGAGATTTATGGCTACACCTTC. Protein: CASSMRREIYGYTF.

The rearrangement links TRBV9 to TRBJ2-7; possibly TRBD2 for D (6 bases). V shed 0 bases and J shed 3 bases, with 16 bases lying between them. CDR3 length: 16 amino acids. The germline V gene encodes CDR1 SGDLS and CDR2 YYNGEE. This CDR3 is CASSVGGVSGVYEQYF. The CDR3 coding sequence is TGTGCCAGCAGCGTAGGGGGGGTCTCGGGAGTCTACGAGCAGTACTTC.

The chain couples TRBV28 to TRBJ2-7; possible D gene TRBD2, 6 bases. The CDR3 is made up of 14 amino acids. V lost 3 bases and J lost 5, with 14 bases in between. In germline, CDR1 is MDHEN, CDR2 SYDVKM. The CDR3 region is CASSFRAGRDEQYF. The CDR3 DNA reads as TGTGCCAGCAGTTTTAGGGCGGGACGGGACGAGCAGTACTTC.

This clone was detected a few times. The V call is TRBV9, the J call TRBJ1-2, with 9 bases identical to TRBD1. Germline CDR1 and CDR2: SGDLS and YYNGEE. The CDR3 covers 14 residues. V gave up 4 bases and J gave up 2 bases; unmatched junction bases: 3. The CDR3 sequence is CASSPDRGNYGYTF. The CDR3 DNA reads TGTGCCAGCAGCCCTGACAGGGGGAACTATGGCTACACCTTC. Full variable domain (rest looked up from reference TRBV9 and TRBJ1-2): DSGVTQTPKHLITATGQRVTLRCSPRSGDLSVYWYQQSLDQGLQFLIQYYNGEERAKGNILERFSAQQFPDLHSELNLSSLELGDSALYFCASSPDRGNYGYTFGSGTRLTVV.

The chain carries TRBV6-1 and TRBJ2-3, with 7 bases that match TRBD2. J gave up 1 base and V 1 base, and 2 bases lay outside the gene matches. The CDR3 is made up of 15 amino acids. Germline V gene data show CDR1 as MNHNS and CDR2 as SASEGT. The CDR3 loop reads CASSEGRGGTDTQYF. The CDR3 DNA is TGTGCCAGCAGTGAAGGCCGGGGGGGCACAGATACGCAGTATTTT.